The T cell receptor (beta chain) described here comes from a study of sequential checkpoint blockade in melanoma. The CDR3 is 13 residues long. Germline CDR1 and CDR2: SEHNR and FQNEAQ (reference sequence). The ends lost 5 bases at V and 2 bases at J; junction bases unmatched: 3. Using immunoSEQ multiplex PCR, the repertoire was profiled, and TCRdb retains in-frame clones only, with some absent. This sample has about 17,000 clones; about 80% occur once, and the top ten carry about 12%. Regarding treatment: randomized to nivolumab then ipilimumab (arm A) or the reverse (arm B). DNA-damaging chemotherapy had not been given to any patient beforehand.

The clonotype originates from a human donor with melanoma. The V and J genes are TRBV7-9 and TRBJ2-7; 7 bases agree with TRBD1. The sample was CD8+ T cells sorted from blood (inferred from file names), taken from a patient given nivolumab and ipilimumab in sequence. CDR3 sequence (DNA): TGTGCCAGCAGCCACAGGGGCGCCTACGAGCAGTACTTC. This gives the protein CASSHRGAYEQYF.